Listed below are T cell receptor beta chains from one sample, sequenced in a study of beta chain features in type 1 diabetes. Assay: immunoSEQ multiplex PCR; the TCRdb copy retains only in-frame clones and omits some. The table lists 600,000 or so clones, around an eighth of them singletons, with nearly 0.04% in the top ten. Sequencing was carried out using naive CD4+ T cells from blood. The source is a man aged 18 to 35 with type 1 diabetes. Both conserved end residues are part of each CDR3. Clone size is shown for a subset of rows, as once, few, many or a class of expanded clone.

v_call: TRBV7-3; j_call: TRBJ2-1; clone_size: few; cdr3_aa: CASSPGGTAYNEQFF
v_call: TRBV11-2; j_call: TRBJ2-1; clone_size: -; cdr3_aa: CASSLGRPSEQFF
v_call: TRBV7-2; j_call: TRBJ1-2; clone_size: few; cdr3_aa: CASSLKRNYGYTF
v_call: TRBV29-1; j_call: TRBJ2-2; clone_size: few; cdr3_aa: CSVGVGAGELFF
v_call: TRBV2; j_call: TRBJ2-1; clone_size: few; cdr3_aa: CASSEAGNEQFF
v_call: TRBV9; j_call: TRBJ1-2; clone_size: few; cdr3_aa: CASSTDRGRIFGYTF
v_call: TRBV11-1; j_call: TRBJ1-1; clone_size: few; cdr3_aa: CASSIFGGSNTEAFF
v_call: TRBV7-9; j_call: TRBJ1-5; clone_size: few; cdr3_aa: CASSLMESQPQHF
v_call: TRBV6-5; j_call: TRBJ2-4; clone_size: few; cdr3_aa: CASSYSKEWAKNIQYF
v_call: TRBV7-2; j_call: TRBJ2-3; clone_size: few; cdr3_aa: CASSARSTDTQYF
v_call: TRBV18; j_call: TRBJ2-1; clone_size: -; cdr3_aa: CASSQTGTGSYNEQFF
v_call: TRBV30; j_call: TRBJ1-4; clone_size: -; cdr3_aa: CAWKQREKLFF
v_call: TRBV28; j_call: TRBJ1-1; clone_size: -; cdr3_aa: CASSVGGPVSGAFF
v_call: TRBV5-1; j_call: TRBJ2-3; clone_size: few; cdr3_aa: CASSFGQTTDTQYF
v_call: TRBV27; j_call: TRBJ1-6; clone_size: -; cdr3_aa: CASSLRHSPLHF
v_call: TRBV29-1; j_call: TRBJ1-1; clone_size: -; cdr3_aa: CSAVGNMNTEAFF
v_call: TRBV5-1; j_call: TRBJ1-1; clone_size: -; cdr3_aa: CASSLETANTEAFF
v_call: TRBV6-5; j_call: TRBJ1-5; clone_size: -; cdr3_aa: CASSYSRANQPQHF
v_call: TRBV2; j_call: TRBJ2-1; clone_size: few; cdr3_aa: CASKVQADNEQFF
v_call: TRBV2; j_call: TRBJ2-7; clone_size: few; cdr3_aa: CASSPPEGEQYF
v_call: TRBV18; j_call: TRBJ1-5; clone_size: few; cdr3_aa: CASSPMDSNQPQHF
v_call: TRBV7-2; j_call: TRBJ2-7; clone_size: -; cdr3_aa: CASRTGPIISYEQYF
v_call: TRBV9; j_call: TRBJ2-3; clone_size: few; cdr3_aa: CASSVVVDTQYF
v_call: TRBV29-1; j_call: TRBJ2-1; clone_size: few; cdr3_aa: CSARSWGASGNEQFF
v_call: TRBV5-1; j_call: TRBJ2-5; clone_size: few; cdr3_aa: CASSPGQGAGMAQYF
v_call: TRBV27; j_call: TRBJ2-1; clone_size: few; cdr3_aa: CASSYADGPGEQFF
v_call: TRBV30; j_call: TRBJ2-3; clone_size: few; cdr3_aa: CAWSLSDTQYF
v_call: TRBV9; j_call: TRBJ2-1; clone_size: few; cdr3_aa: CASSVVLAGVFSYNEQFF
v_call: TRBV14; j_call: TRBJ2-1; clone_size: -; cdr3_aa: CASSQEGYQGADNEQFF
v_call: TRBV25-1; j_call: TRBJ2-3; clone_size: -; cdr3_aa: CASSEGGRAPRYTDTQYF
v_call: TRBV2; j_call: TRBJ2-3; clone_size: -; cdr3_aa: CASSGQGEGNTQYF
v_call: TRBV6-6; j_call: TRBJ1-1; clone_size: few; cdr3_aa: CASSRDTAGGDTEAFF
v_call: TRBV5-4; j_call: TRBJ2-6; clone_size: few; cdr3_aa: CASSFIRDGANVLTF
v_call: TRBV28; j_call: TRBJ2-1; clone_size: -; cdr3_aa: CASSEPGQGAHEQFF
v_call: TRBV18; j_call: TRBJ2-5; clone_size: -; cdr3_aa: CASSPLGTGYQETQYF
v_call: TRBV11-2; j_call: TRBJ2-5; clone_size: few; cdr3_aa: CASSPRGPPLETQYF
v_call: TRBV30; j_call: TRBJ2-7; clone_size: -; cdr3_aa: CAWSVKFQGAYEQYF
v_call: TRBV6-5; j_call: TRBJ2-1; clone_size: -; cdr3_aa: CASCTALYNEQFF
v_call: TRBV5-4; j_call: TRBJ2-7; clone_size: -; cdr3_aa: CASSLGQGGYEQYF
v_call: TRBV18; j_call: TRBJ2-3; clone_size: -; cdr3_aa: CASSPAAGQPQDTQYF
v_call: TRBV30; j_call: TRBJ2-2; clone_size: few; cdr3_aa: CAWSWLAPNTGELFF
v_call: TRBV5-1; j_call: TRBJ2-3; clone_size: few; cdr3_aa: CASSLPVAGGPDTQYF
v_call: TRBV5-1; j_call: TRBJ1-4; clone_size: many; cdr3_aa: CASSSLGQGANEKLFF
v_call: TRBV18; j_call: TRBJ1-2; clone_size: few; cdr3_aa: CASSPGTEGGYTF
v_call: TRBV11-1; j_call: TRBJ2-6; clone_size: few; cdr3_aa: CATTGRSNPGANVLTF
v_call: TRBV2; j_call: TRBJ1-5; clone_size: few; cdr3_aa: CASSHWDRASNQPQHF
v_call: TRBV5-1; j_call: TRBJ1-6; clone_size: few; cdr3_aa: CASSEPNSPLHF
v_call: TRBV29-1; j_call: TRBJ2-7; clone_size: few; cdr3_aa: CSVDRGVGYEQYF
v_call: TRBV23-1; j_call: TRBJ2-7; clone_size: few; cdr3_aa: CASSLNPPYEQYF
v_call: TRBV29-1; j_call: TRBJ2-4; clone_size: -; cdr3_aa: CSVAGAGQDIQYF
v_call: TRBV7-2; j_call: TRBJ2-3; clone_size: few; cdr3_aa: CASSLSRGGATDTQYF
v_call: TRBV4-2; j_call: TRBJ1-5; clone_size: -; cdr3_aa: CASSQDIDQPQHF
v_call: TRBV29-1; j_call: TRBJ1-1; clone_size: few; cdr3_aa: CSVLQGYTEAFF
v_call: TRBV2; j_call: TRBJ2-5; clone_size: few; cdr3_aa: CASSVLAHSRAETQYF
v_call: TRBV2; j_call: TRBJ2-5; clone_size: -; cdr3_aa: CASTRTGDFRETQYF
v_call: TRBV6-1; j_call: TRBJ2-3; clone_size: -; cdr3_aa: CASSGPGWADTQYF
v_call: TRBV7-9; j_call: TRBJ1-1; clone_size: few; cdr3_aa: CASSWTPGHTEAFF
v_call: TRBV6-1; j_call: TRBJ1-5; clone_size: -; cdr3_aa: CASSGNQPQHF
v_call: TRBV7-6; j_call: TRBJ2-2; clone_size: -; cdr3_aa: CASTLHTGELFF